The following is a TCR beta chain sequence with its context. The junction does not match germline at one end; this may be a read error. From unsorted bulk tissue weighing about 20-32 mg, DNA and RNA were co-extracted. Patients were chronically HBV-infected and treatment-naive. Per germline, CDR1 SGHAT and CDR2 FQDESV (reference sequence). The CDR3 is 13 amino acids. From 500 ng of total RNA, TCR beta-specific cDNA was reverse-transcribed using a constant-region primer. Slightly modified ARM-PCR served as the procedure for the TCR beta libraries. These libraries came from three rounds of nested multiplex PCR. With TRBV1-TRBV30 forward primers and a C-beta reverse primer, the first two PCR rounds were run for 10 to 11 cycles each. From the multiplex PCR reads, TCRdb called clonotypes with MiXCR, one entry per CDR3 protein. The table includes approximately 47,000 distinct CDR3 sequences, 70% to 80% detected once.

This entry comes from a study of tumor-infiltrating lymphocytes in primary liver carcinoma. This rearrangement joins TRBV11-1 to TRBJ2-7; D may be TRBD1 (6 bases). Sequenced: liver tumor tissue from sampling region 3. Subset indicated: tumor region T3, left-lateral pole. This TCR was sampled from a man in his forties with primary liver carcinoma and hepatitis B virus infection. The CDR3 DNA reads as TGTGCCAGCAGCCGCCAGGGGCTTGACGAACAGTACTTC. Translating it yields CASSRQGLDEQYF.